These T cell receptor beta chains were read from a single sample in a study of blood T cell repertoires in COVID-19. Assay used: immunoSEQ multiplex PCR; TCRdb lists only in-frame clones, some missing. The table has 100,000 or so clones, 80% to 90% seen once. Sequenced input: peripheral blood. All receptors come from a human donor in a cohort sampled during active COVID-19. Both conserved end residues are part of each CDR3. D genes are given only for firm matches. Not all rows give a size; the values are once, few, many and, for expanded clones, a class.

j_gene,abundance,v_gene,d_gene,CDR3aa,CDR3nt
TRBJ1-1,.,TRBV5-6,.,CASSLGAGPNTEAFF,TGTGCCAGCAGCTTGGGGGCGGGCCCCAACACTGAAGCTTTCTTT
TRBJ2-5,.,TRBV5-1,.,CASSLAGGGETQYF,TGCGCCAGCAGCTTGGCGGGGGGCGGGGAGACCCAGTACTTC
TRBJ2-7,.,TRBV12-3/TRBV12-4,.,CASSLGLQEQYF,TGTGCCAGCAGTCTCGGCCTACAGGAGCAGTACTTC
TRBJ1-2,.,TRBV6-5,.,CASSYSAPRTSGYTF,TGTGCCAGCAGTTACTCGGCGCCCCGAACTAGCGGCTACACCTTC
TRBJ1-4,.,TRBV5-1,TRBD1,CASSAQGEVAEKLFF,TGCGCCAGCAGCGCACAGGGGGAGGTAGCTGAAAAACTGTTTTTT
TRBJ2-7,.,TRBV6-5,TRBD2,CASSYEGGTYEQYF,TGTGCCAGCAGTTACGAGGGAGGGACCTACGAGCAGTACTTC
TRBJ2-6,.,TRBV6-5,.,CASRPRRAGANVLTF,TGTGCCAGCAGACCGAGGAGGGCTGGGGCCAACGTCCTGACTTTC
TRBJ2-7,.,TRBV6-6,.,CASSIPRGAYEQYF,TGTGCCAGCAGCATCCCCAGGGGGGCCTACGAGCAGTACTTC
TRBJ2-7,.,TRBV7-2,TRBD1,CASSSAFGTGAYEQYF,TGTGCCAGCAGCTCCGCTTTCGGGACAGGGGCCTACGAGCAGTACTTC
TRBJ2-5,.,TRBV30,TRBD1,CAWSLLFGQGETQYF,TGTGCCTGGAGTCTACTATTTGGACAGGGAGAGACCCAGTACTTC
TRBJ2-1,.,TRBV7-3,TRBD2,CASSANSGGALNEQFF,TGTGCCAGCAGCGCCAATAGCGGGGGGGCCCTTAATGAGCAGTTCTTC
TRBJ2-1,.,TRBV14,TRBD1,CASSQGYGTGGYNEQFF,TGTGCCAGCAGCCAAGGATATGGGACAGGGGGATACAATGAGCAGTTCTTC
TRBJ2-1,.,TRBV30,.,CAWSTSNEQFF,TGTGCCTGGAGTACTAGCAATGAGCAGTTCTTC
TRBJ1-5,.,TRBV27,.,CASSLLAGRNQPQHF,TGTGCCAGCAGTTTGTTGGCAGGGCGCAATCAGCCCCAGCATTTT
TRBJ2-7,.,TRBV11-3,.,CASSLRGIGYEQYF,TGTGCCAGCAGCTTAAGAGGGATTGGCTACGAGCAGTACTTC
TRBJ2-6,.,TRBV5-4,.,CASSLGAPSSGANVLTF,TGTGCCAGCAGCTTGGGAGCCCCTAGCTCTGGGGCCAACGTCCTGACTTTC
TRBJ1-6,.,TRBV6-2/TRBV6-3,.,CASSPLRGSPHSPLHF,TGTGCCAGCAGTCCCCTTAGGGGCAGCCCTCATTCACCCCTCCACTTT
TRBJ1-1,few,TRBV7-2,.,CASSSLGGGAEAFF,TGTGCCAGCAGCTCCTTGGGGGGAGGGGCTGAAGCTTTCTTT
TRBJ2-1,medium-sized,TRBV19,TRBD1,CASSKGQGISYNEQFF,TGTGCCAGTAGTAAAGGACAGGGGATCTCCTACAATGAGCAGTTCTTC
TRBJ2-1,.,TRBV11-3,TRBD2,CASSLERPGLVGFNEQFF,TGTGCCAGCAGCTTAGAGCGCCCGGGACTAGTAGGGTTCAATGAGCAGTTCTTC
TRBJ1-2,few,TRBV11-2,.,CASSSTVLVGYTF,TGTGCCAGCAGCTCAACAGTTCTTGTTGGCTACACCTTC
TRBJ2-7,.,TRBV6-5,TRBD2,CASSSRRTSGGHEQYF,TGTGCCAGCAGTTCCCGTCGGACTAGCGGGGGCCACGAGCAGTACTTC